What follows are 20 T cell receptor beta chains derived from one specimen sequenced in a study of T cell responses to AZD1222 COVID-19 vaccine. Profiled with immunoSEQ multiplex PCR; TCRdb holds only in-frame clones, not every one. The sample has roughly 40,000 clones, approximately 85% seen once. The sample in question was peripheral blood, obtained 28 days after the second dose of the MenACWY control vaccine. These receptors were taken from an adult who received the MenACWY meningococcal vaccine as a control.

This clone was recorded a few times. The chain carries TRBV5-1 and TRBJ2-5; TRBD1 matches 10 bases. The CDR3 is 14 residues long. Germline V lookup: CDR1 SGHRS, CDR2 YFSETQ. V shed 3 bases and J 1 base; nucleotides not matched to a gene: 0. The CDR3 DNA reads as TGCGCCAGCAGCTGGACAGGGGGCCAAGAGACCCAGTACTTC. Protein sequence: CASSWTGGQETQYF.

This chain joins TRBV10-3 and TRBJ1-1; tentatively, D is TRBD1 (5 bases). The V and J ends lost 4 bases and 7 bases respectively, with 10 bases between them. This CDR3 has 12 residues. CDR1 is ENHRY and CDR2 is SYGVKD in the germline V gene. The CDR3 loop reads CAISGGPLEAFF. The CDR3 DNA follows: TGTGCCATCAGTGGGGGACCGCTTGAAGCTTTCTTT.

The rearrangement joins TRBV27 to TRBJ2-7; D unresolved. Trimming stripped 2 bases from V and 2 bases from J, with 10 bases between. The CDR3 is 14 residues long. The germline gives CDR1 MNHEY, CDR2 SMNVEV (reference sequence). CDR3 coding DNA: TGTGCCAGCAGTTTAAGCCGGGCAGCCTACGAGCAGTACTTC. It encodes CASSLSRAAYEQYF.

J is TRBJ2-1 and V is TRBV11-1; 16 bases are a match to TRBD2. The CDR3 has 15 residues. Germline CDR1 and CDR2: SGHAT and FQDESV (reference sequence). The trim removed 4 bases at V and 9 bases at J, leaving 3 bases unmatched. CDR3 sequence: CASSSGLAGGVEQFF. In DNA, the CDR3 is TGTGCCAGCAGCTCGGGACTAGCGGGAGGGGTTGAGCAGTTCTTC.

This rearrangement joins TRBV5-1 to TRBJ1-1; 7 bases line up with TRBD1. Germline lookup yields CDR1 SGHRS and CDR2 YFSETQ. The CDR3 is 13 amino acids. V lost 3 bases to trimming and J lost 6 bases; unmatched junction nucleotides: 5. The CDR3 spells CASSSAGTAEAFF. DNA for the CDR3: TGCGCCAGCAGCTCGGCCGGGACAGCTGAAGCTTTCTTT.

This clone has only a few counts. The rearrangement joins TRBV27 to TRBJ1-5, with D possibly matching TRBD1 (5 bases). Germline CDR1 and CDR2: MNHEY and SMNVEV (reference sequence). This CDR3 is built from 15 residues. V lost 4 bases and J lost 0, with 10 bases in between. The CDR3 is CASSSRGHSNQPQHF. As DNA, the CDR3 is TGTGCCAGCAGTTCACGTGGACATAGCAATCAGCCCCAGCATTTT.

V usage is TRBV6-5 and J usage is TRBJ2-2, with 7 bases aligning to TRBD1. From germline, CDR1 is MNHEY and CDR2 SVGAGI. This CDR3 spans 14 amino acids. V gave up 7 bases and J gave up 5 bases; unmatched junction bases: 7. The CDR3 protein is CASKTGLGTGELFF. The CDR3 nucleotides are TGTGCCAGCAAGACAGGGTTGGGGACCGGGGAGCTGTTTTTT.

The chain combines TRBV7-9 with TRBJ2-3, with TRBD2 as a possible D gene (6 bases). Trimming removed 4 bases from V and 5 bases from J, with 19 bases in between. Germline-derived CDR1 and CDR2 are SEHNR and FQNEAQ (reference sequence). There are 16 residues in the CDR3. CDR3 region: CASSSSLASREDTQYF. The CDR3 nucleotides read TGTGCCAGCAGCTCCTCTCTAGCGTCGAGGGAAGATACGCAGTATTTT. The full variable domain, rest sourced from reference TRBV7-9 and TRBJ2-3, is DTGVSQNPRHKITKRGQNVTFRCDPISEHNRLYWYRQTLGQGPEFLTYFQNEAQLEKSRLLSDRFSAERPKGSFSTLEIQRTEQGDSAMYLCASSSSLASREDTQYFGPGTRLTVL.

CDR3 loop: CASSLVPRRETQYF. The CDR3, as DNA: TGTGCCAGCAGCTTGGTTCCTCGTAGAGAGACCCAGTACTTC. The chain recombines TRBV5-8 with TRBJ2-5; the D is unclear. CDR3 length: 14 amino acids. Trimming cost V 0 bases and J 4 bases, with 10 bases left between them. CDR1 SGHTS and CDR2 YDEGEE come from the germline V gene.

The DNA of the CDR3 is TGTGCCAGCAGCCCCACAGGGAGGCCCACTGAAGCTTTCTTT. As protein: CASSPTGRPTEAFF. The chain joins TRBV7-9 to TRBJ1-1, with D maybe TRBD1 (6 bases). Trimming removed 5 bases from V and 4 bases from J, with 14 bases in between. The CDR3 is made up of 14 amino acids. Germline values: CDR1 SEHNR, CDR2 FQNEAQ (reference sequence).

CDR3 amino acids: CASGLEREETQYF. In DNA, the CDR3 is TGTGCTAGTGGTTTGGAGCGGGAAGAGACCCAGTACTTC. This chain joins TRBV12-5 and TRBJ2-5, with D possibly being TRBD2 (6 bases). The CDR3 totals 13 residues. The germline V gene has CDR1 LGHNT and CDR2 FRNRAP. The V and J ends lost 1 base and 3 bases respectively, with 6 bases between them.

This chain joins TRBV6-5 and TRBJ2-5; 8 nucleotides match TRBD1. Germline CDR1 is MNHEY and CDR2 is SVGAGI. The CDR3 totals 15 residues. J lost 5 bases, V lost 5 bases, and 10 bases had no gene match. CDR3 sequence reads: CASSPAGGAGETQYF. The CDR3 DNA reads as TGTGCCAGCAGTCCCGCAGGGGGCGCCGGGGAGACCCAGTACTTC.

The CDR3 is CASRGGGPLLAQHF. CDR3 DNA: TGTGCCAGCCGCGGGGGGGGGCCACTGTTGGCCCAGCATTTT. The chain has TRBV25-1 and TRBJ1-5; TRBD1 might be the D (6 bases). Germline V lookup: CDR1 MGHDK, CDR2 SYGVNS. V lost 8 bases and J 11 bases, leaving 22 bases between the germline ends. The CDR3 is 14 amino acids.

V is TRBV28 and J is TRBJ2-7; D is undetermined. The CDR3 has 13 residues. Germline CDR1 and CDR2: MDHEN and SYDVKM. V lost 2 bases and J 3 bases, leaving 8 bases between the germline ends. The CDR3 sequence is CASSLGPNYEQYF. CDR3 in DNA: TGTGCCAGCAGTTTAGGACCTAACTACGAGCAGTACTTC. Full variable domain (remainder filled in from reference TRBV28 and TRBJ2-7): DVKVTQSSRYLVKRTGEKVFLECVQDMDHENMFWYRQDPGLGLRLIYFSYDVKMKEKGDIPEGYSVSREKKERFSLILESASTNQTSMYLCASSLGPNYEQYFGPGTRLTVT.

V usage is TRBV2 and J usage is TRBJ1-4; D gene uncertain. The V gene lost 2 bases and the J gene lost 0 bases, with 7 bases spanning the gap. Germline V gene data show CDR1 as SNHLY and CDR2 as FYNNEI. The CDR3 covers 15 residues. The CDR3 DNA is TGTGCCAGCAGTGAACGGGTGACAACTAATGAAAAACTGTTTTTT. It is translated as CASSERVTTNEKLFF.

The CDR3 DNA is TGCGCCAGCAGCCAACCGTGGACAGGGAGCCGCGAAAAACTGTTTTTT. Its translation is CASSQPWTGSREKLFF. V is TRBV4-1 and J is TRBJ1-4; 8 bases match TRBD1. Germline V gene data show CDR1 as MGHRA and CDR2 as YSYEKL. The CDR3 is made up of 16 amino acids. V lost 2 bases to trimming and J lost 8 bases; unmatched junction nucleotides: 10.

J is TRBJ2-1 and V is TRBV27, with 12 bases identical to TRBD2. V dropped 5 bases and J dropped 6; count of bases not matched to a gene: 8. Germline CDR1 reads MNHEY; CDR2 reads SMNVEV (reference sequence). CDR3 length: 16 residues. The DNA for the CDR3 is TGTGCCAGCAGTACCTCCCTAGCGGGAGGGTTCAATGAGCAGTTCTTC. It codes for CASSTSLAGGFNEQFF.

V usage is TRBV5-6 and J usage is TRBJ2-3; maybe TRBD2 (6 bases). V gave up 5 bases and J gave up 5 bases, with 12 bases separating them. The CDR3 covers 13 residues. Germline-derived CDR1 and CDR2 are SGHDT and YYEEEE. This CDR3 reads CASRYLAKDTQYF. CDR3 sequence (DNA): TGTGCCAGCAGGTATCTAGCGAAAGATACGCAGTATTTT.

V is TRBV14 and J is TRBJ1-6, with TRBD1 identical over 7 bases. CDR3 length equals 14 residues. Trimming took 6 bases from V and 8 from J; bases not matched to a gene: 7. Germline loops: CDR1 SGHDN, CDR2 FVKESK. The CDR3 sequence is CASSQDRTYSPLHF. Written as DNA, the CDR3 is TGTGCCAGCAGTCAGGACAGGACCTATTCACCCCTCCACTTT.

The rearrangement joins TRBV6-1 to TRBJ1-5; D unresolved. V was pared by 1 base and J by 4 bases, with 2 bases between. This CDR3 spans 12 amino acids. The germline gives CDR1 MNHNS, CDR2 SASEGT. DNA of the CDR3: TGTGCCAGCAGTGAAGTGAATCAGCCCCAGCATTTT. Its translation is CASSEVNQPQHF.